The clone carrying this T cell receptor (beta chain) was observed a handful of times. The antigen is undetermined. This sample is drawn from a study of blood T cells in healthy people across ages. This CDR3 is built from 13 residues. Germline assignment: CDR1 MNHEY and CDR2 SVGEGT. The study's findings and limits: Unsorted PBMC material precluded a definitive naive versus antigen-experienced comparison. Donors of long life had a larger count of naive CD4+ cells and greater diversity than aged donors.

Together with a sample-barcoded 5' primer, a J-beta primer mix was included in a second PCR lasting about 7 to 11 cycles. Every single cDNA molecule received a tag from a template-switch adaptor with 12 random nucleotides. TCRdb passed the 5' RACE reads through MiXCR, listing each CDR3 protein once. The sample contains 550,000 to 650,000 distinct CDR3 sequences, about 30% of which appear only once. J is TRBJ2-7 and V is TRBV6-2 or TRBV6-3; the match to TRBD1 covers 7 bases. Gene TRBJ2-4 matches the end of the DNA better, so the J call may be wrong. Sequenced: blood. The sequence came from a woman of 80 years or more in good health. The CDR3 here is CASKSTGIGIQYF. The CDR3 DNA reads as TGTGCCAGCAAATCGACAGGGATTGGCATTCAGTACTTC.